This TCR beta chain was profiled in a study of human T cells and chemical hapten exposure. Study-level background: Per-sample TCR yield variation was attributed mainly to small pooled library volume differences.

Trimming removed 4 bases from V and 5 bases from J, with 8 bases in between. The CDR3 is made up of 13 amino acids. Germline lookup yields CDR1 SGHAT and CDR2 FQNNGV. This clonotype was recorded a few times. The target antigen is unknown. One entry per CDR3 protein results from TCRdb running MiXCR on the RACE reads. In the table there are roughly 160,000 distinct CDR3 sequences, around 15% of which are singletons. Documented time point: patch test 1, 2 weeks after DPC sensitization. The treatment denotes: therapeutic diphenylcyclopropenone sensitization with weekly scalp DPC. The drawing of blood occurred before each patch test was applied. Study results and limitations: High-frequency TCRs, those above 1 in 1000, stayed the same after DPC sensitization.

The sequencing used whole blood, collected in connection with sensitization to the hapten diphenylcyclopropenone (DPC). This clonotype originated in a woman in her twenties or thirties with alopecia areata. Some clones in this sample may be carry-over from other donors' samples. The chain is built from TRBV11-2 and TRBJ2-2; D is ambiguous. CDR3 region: CASSSQSTGELFF. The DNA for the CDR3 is TGTGCCAGCAGCTCACAGTCTACCGGGGAGCTGTTTTTT.